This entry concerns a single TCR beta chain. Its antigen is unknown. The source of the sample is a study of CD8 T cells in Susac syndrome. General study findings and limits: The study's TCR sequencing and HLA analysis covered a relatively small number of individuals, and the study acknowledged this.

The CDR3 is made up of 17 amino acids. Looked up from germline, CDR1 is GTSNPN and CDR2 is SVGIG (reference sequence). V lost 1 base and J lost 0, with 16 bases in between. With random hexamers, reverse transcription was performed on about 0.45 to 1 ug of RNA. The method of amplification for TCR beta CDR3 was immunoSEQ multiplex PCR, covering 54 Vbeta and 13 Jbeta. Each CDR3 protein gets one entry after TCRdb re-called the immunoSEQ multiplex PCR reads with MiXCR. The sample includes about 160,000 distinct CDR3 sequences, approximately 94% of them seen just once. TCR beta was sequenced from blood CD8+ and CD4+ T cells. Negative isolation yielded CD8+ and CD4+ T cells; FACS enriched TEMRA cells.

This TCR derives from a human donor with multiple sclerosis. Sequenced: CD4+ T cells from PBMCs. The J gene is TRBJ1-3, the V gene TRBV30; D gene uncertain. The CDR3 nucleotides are TGTGCCTGGAGTGATTTTGGAATGTACTACTCTGGAAACACCATATATTTT. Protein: CAWSDFGMYYSGNTIYF.